The sequence of this T cell receptor (beta chain) was determined in a study of blood T cell repertoires in COVID-19. Patients at the Seattle site were enrolled during active infection and followed longitudinally. Profiling relied on immunoSEQ multiplex PCR, and the TCRdb table lists in-frame clones only, not all of them. This table has 60,000 to 70,000 clones, around 88% appearing once. This TCR came from a middle-aged man with COVID-19, enrolled during active disease. Input material: peripheral blood.

The CDR3 DNA follows: TGTGCCAGCAGTGAAGGAGACAGGGGGGGACTTAATTCACCCCTCCACTTT. It encodes CASSEGDRGGLNSPLHF. The genes are TRBV25-1 and TRBJ1-6, with TRBD1 identical over 9 bases. Germline trimming cut 2 bases from V and 6 bases from J; bases unmatched to any gene: 8. This CDR3 has 17 amino acids. Germline V lookup: CDR1 MGHDK, CDR2 SYGVNS.